The clone carrying this T cell receptor (beta chain) was detected a few times. These data originate in a study of blood T cell repertoires in COVID-19. Study-wide context: There were acute and convalescent COVID-19 samples, and they came from the United States, Italy and Spain.

Trimming removed 6 bases from V and 5 bases from J, with 17 bases in between. The CDR3 has 15 amino acids. The germline gives CDR1 LGHDT, CDR2 YNNKEL (reference sequence). Per the study methods: Amplification with reference gene primers provided the estimates of nucleated cell counts. Profiling relied on immunoSEQ multiplex PCR, and the TCRdb table lists in-frame clones only, not all of them. V and J calls and clone size are as listed in that table; D and trimming were resolved from the DNA. The sample consists of some 240,000 clones, 80% of them appearing once. The genes are TRBV3-1 (or the pseudogene TRBV3-2) and TRBJ2-1; D perhaps matches TRBD2 (6 bases). The origin of this receptor is a human donor in a cohort sampled during active COVID-19. The sequencing sample was made of peripheral blood. Here the CDR3 DNA reads TGTGCCAGCAGTCTTAGCGGAAGAGGGCACAATGAGCAGTTCTTC. It yields the protein CASSLSGRGHNEQFF.